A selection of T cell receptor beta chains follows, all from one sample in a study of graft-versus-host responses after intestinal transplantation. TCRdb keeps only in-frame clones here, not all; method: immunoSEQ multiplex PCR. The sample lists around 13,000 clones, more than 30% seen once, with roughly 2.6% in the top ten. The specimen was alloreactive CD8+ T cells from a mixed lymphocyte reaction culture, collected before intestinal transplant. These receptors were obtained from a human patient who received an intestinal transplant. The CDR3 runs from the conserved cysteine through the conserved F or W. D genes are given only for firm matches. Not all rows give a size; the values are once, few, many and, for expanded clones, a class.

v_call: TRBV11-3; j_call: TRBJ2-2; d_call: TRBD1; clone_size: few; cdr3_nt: TGTGCCAGCAGCCCCAGACAGGGGAACACCGGGGAGCTGTTTTTT; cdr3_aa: CASSPRQGNTGELFF
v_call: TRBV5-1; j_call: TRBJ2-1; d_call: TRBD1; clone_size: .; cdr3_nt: TGCGCCAGCAGCTGGACAGGAACCAATGAGCAGTTCTTC; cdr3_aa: CASSWTGTNEQFF
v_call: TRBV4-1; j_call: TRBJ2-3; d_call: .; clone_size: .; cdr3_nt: TGCGCCAGCAGCCTATATCACAGGGTTTTTTCTAGCACAGATACGCAGTATTTT; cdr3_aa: CASSLYHRVFSSTDTQYF
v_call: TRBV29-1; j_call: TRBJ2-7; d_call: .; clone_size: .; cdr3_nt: TGCAGCGTTGAAGACCTACAGAGGGGCACCTACGAGCAGTACTTC; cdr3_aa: CSVEDLQRGTYEQYF
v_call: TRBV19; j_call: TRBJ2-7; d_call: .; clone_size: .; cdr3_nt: TGTGCCAGTAGTATCTACGGAGCAACCTACGAGCAGTACTTC; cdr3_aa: CASSIYGATYEQYF
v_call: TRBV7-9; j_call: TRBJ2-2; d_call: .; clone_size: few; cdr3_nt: TGTGCCAGCAGCTTAGGCCCCGGGGAGCTGTTTTTT; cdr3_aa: CASSLGPGELFF
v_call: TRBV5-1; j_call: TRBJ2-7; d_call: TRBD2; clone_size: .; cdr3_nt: TGCGCCAGCAGCCCCCCGGGACTAGACCAGTACTTC; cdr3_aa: CASSPPGLDQYF
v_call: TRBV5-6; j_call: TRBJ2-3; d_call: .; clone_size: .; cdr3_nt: TGTGCCAGCAGCTTGGCCAGGTTTAGCGTACGCACAGATACGCAGTATTTT; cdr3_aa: CASSLARFSVRTDTQYF
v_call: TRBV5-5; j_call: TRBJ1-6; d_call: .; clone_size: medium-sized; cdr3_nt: TGTGCCAGCAGCTTGGGGCCAAATTCACCCCTCCACTTT; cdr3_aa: CASSLGPNSPLHF
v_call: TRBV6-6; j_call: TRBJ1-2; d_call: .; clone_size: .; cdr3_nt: TGTGCCAGCAGCTTAACGCCGCCATTCTATGGCTACACCTTC; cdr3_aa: CASSLTPPFYGYTF
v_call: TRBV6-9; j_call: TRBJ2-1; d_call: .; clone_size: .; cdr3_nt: TGTGCCAGCAGTTACGACAGCCCCTACAATGAGCAGTTCTTC; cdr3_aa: CASSYDSPYNEQFF
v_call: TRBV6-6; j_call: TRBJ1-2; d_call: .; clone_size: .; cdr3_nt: TGTGCCAGCAGTTACTCGTGGGGGGTCCTCTATGGCTACACCTTC; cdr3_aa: CASSYSWGVLYGYTF
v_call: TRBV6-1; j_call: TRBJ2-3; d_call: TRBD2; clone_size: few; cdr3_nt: TGTGCCAGCAGTGAACTCGAGGGACTAATAACAGATACGCAGTATTTT; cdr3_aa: CASSELEGLITDTQYF
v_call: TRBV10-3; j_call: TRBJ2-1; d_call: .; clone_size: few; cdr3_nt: TGTGCCATCAGTGAGGCAGTAGGTACTTACAATGAGCAGTTCTTC; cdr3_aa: CAISEAVGTYNEQFF
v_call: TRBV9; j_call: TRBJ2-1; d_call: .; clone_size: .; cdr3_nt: TGTGCCAGCAGCGAGGACCCAAAACCAAACAATGAGCAGTTCTTC; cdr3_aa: CASSEDPKPNNEQFF
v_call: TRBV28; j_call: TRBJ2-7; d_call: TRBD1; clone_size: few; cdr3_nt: TGTGCCAGCAGTTCCCCCGGGACAGGGGAGACCTACGAGCAGTACTTC; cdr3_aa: CASSSPGTGETYEQYF
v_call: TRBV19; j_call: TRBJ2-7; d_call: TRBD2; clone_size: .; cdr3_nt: TGTGCCAGTAGTATGGGACTAACCACCTACTACGAGCAGTACTTC; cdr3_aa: CASSMGLTTYYEQYF
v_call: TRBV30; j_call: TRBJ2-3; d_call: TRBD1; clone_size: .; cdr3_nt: TGTGCCTGGAGCCGGACAGGCCCGAGGGATACGCAGTATTTT; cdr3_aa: CAWSRTGPRDTQYF
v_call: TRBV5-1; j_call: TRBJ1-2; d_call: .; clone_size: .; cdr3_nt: TGCGCCAGCAGCTGGGGACCCTACTATGGCTACACCTTC; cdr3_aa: CASSWGPYYGYTF
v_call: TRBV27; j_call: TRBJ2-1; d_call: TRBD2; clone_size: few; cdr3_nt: TGTGCCAGCAGTTTAGGCCTAGCGGGAGGGCGGTCCTACAATGAGCAGTTCTTC; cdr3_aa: CASSLGLAGGRSYNEQFF
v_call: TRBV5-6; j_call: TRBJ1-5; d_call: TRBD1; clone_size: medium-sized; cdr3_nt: TGTGCCAGCAGCTTGGGAGGGTCAGGGGGCTTCCATAAGCATTTT; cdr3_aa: CASSLGGSGGFHKHF
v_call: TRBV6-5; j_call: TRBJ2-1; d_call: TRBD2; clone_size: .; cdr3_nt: TGTGCCAGCAGCCACCTAGCGGCCCCCTACAATGAGCAGTTCTTC; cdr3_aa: CASSHLAAPYNEQFF
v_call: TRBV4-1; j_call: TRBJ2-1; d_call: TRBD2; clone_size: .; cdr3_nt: TGCGCCAGCAGCCAAGAAGTCCGCCTAGCGGGCTGGGGCAATGAGCAGTTCTTC; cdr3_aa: CASSQEVRLAGWGNEQFF
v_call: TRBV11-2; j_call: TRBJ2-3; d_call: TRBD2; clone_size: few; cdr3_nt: TGTGCCAGCAGCTTAGCTGCTAGCGGTCCTAGCACAGATACGCAGTATTTT; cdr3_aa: CASSLAASGPSTDTQYF
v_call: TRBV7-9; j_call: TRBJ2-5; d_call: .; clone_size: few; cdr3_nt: TGTGCCAGCAGCTTAGGCGTGTACCGGGAGACCCAGTACTTC; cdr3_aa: CASSLGVYRETQYF
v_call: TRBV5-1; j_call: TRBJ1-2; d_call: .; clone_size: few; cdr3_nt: TGCGCCAGCAGCCCCAGCGGGCCTTATGGCTACACCTTC; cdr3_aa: CASSPSGPYGYTF
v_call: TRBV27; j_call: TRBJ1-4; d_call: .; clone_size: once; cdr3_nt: TGTGCCAGCAGTTTATTGAGGAATACTAATGAAAAACTGTTTTTT; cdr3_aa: CASSLLRNTNEKLFF
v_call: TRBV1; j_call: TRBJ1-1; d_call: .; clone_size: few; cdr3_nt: TGCACCAGCAGCCATCACCCGACTTTCTTT; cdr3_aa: CTSSHHPTFF
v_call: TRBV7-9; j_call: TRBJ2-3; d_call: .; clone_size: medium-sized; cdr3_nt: TGTGCCAGCAGCTTAAGTTTCGGGATTACCACAGATACGCAGTATTTT; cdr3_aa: CASSLSFGITTDTQYF